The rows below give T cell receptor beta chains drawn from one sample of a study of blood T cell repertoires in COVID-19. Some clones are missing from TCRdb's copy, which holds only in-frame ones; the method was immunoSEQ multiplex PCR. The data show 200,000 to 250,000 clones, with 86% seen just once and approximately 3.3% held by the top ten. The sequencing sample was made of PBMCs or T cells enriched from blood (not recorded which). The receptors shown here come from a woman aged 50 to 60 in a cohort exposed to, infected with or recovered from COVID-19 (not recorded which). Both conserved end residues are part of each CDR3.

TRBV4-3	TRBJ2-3	CASSQNTKPASTDTQYF
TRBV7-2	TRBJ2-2	CASSPTQNTGELFF
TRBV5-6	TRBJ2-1	CASSPGSVEQFF
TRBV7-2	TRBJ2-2	CASSPSRGPGTGNTGELFF
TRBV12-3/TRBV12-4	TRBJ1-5	CASSLEYQPQHF
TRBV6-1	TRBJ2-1	CASSEWGQGTNEQFF
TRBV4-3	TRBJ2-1	CASSQAPLSSYNEQFF
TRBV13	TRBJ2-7	CASRKPGQGAYEQYF
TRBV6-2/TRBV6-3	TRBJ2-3	CASRPLLAGADVRTDTQYF
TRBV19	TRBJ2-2	CASQTPSGSNTGELFF
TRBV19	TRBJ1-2	CASSIVLAAANYGYTF
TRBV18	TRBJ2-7	CASSRGLARAYEQYF
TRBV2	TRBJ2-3	CASSGGQTSTDTQYF
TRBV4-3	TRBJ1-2	CASSQGTGEPGYTF
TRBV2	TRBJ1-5	CASSQELSNQPQHF
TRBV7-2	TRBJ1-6	CASSLGDRDNSPLHF
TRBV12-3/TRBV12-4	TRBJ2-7	CASSTGGFYEQYF
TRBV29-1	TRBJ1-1	CSEMGQVMNTEAFF
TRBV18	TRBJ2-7	CASSPNRGPYEQYF
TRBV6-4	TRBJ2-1	CASSDSGLSNEQFF
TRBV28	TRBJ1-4	CASSQRTGGVEKLFF
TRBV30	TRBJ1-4	CAWTGQGTEKLFF
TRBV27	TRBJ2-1	CASSFSGGNEQFF
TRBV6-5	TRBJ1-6	CASRADRDSPLHF
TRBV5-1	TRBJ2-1	CASANPGQQYNEQFF
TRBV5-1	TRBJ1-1	CASRPQGASTEAFF
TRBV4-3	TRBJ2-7	CASSPSPGPPGEQYF
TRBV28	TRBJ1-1	CASSLGQRQNTEAFF
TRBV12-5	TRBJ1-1	CASGRRQGAISTEAFF
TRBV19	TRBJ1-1	CASTPTGRNTEAFF
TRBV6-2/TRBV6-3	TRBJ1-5	CASSYGWSQPQHF
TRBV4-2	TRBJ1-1	CASSQQQGGQLNTEAFF
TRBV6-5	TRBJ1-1	CASSRQGPGEAFF
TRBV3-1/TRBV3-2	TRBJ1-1	CASSQGLQGAGAEAFF
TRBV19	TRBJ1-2	CASSLPPDGYTF
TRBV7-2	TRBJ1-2	CASSTSRTGWDGYTF
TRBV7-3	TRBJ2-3	CASSVSGGRADTQYF